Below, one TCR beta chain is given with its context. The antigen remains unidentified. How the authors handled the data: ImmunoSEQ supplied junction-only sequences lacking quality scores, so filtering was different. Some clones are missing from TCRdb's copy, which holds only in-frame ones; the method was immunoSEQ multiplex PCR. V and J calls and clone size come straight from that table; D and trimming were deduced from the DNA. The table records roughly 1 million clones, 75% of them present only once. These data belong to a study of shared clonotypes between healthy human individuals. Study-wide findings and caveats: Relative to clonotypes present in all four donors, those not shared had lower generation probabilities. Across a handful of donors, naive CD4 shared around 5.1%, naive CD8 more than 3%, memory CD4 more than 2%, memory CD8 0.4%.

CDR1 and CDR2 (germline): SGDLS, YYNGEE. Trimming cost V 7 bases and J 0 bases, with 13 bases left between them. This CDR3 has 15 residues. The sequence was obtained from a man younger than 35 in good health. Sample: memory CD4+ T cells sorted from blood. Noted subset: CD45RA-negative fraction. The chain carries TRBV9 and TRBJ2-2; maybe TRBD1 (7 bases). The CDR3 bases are TGTGCCAGCTCGCGGGGACAGACGAACACCGGGGAGCTGTTTTTT. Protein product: CASSRGQTNTGELFF. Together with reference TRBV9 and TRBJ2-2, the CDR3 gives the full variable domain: DSGVTQTPKHLITATGQRVTLRCSPRSGDLSVYWYQQSLDQGLQFLIQYYNGEERAKGNILERFSAQQFPDLHSELNLSSLELGDSALYFCASSRGQTNTGELFFGEGSRLTVL.